The 22 T cell receptor beta chains given below trace back to one sample, sequenced in a study of radiation and T cells in renal cell carcinoma. The time point is: blood 2 weeks post-SBRT. Treatment in this sample: 15 Gy SBRT to primary tumor, nephrectomy 4 weeks later. Assay used: immunoSEQ multiplex PCR; TCRdb lists only in-frame clones, some missing. The repertoire holds 100,000 to 150,000 clones, with 88% as singletons. Specimen: blood, collected from a patient whose treatment included radiotherapy and nephrectomy. Source of these receptors: a woman aged 70-85 years with renal cell carcinoma.

The table lists this clone with a few counts. CDR3 nucleotides: TGTGCCAGCAGTTTGACAGGGTCTGGCTACACCTTC. Amino acids: CASSLTGSGYTF. The rearrangement links TRBV28 to TRBJ1-2; 7 bases align to TRBD1. Germline assignment: CDR1 MDHEN and CDR2 SYDVKM. V shed 3 bases, J shed 7 bases, and the junction held 2 bases outside the gene matches. CDR3 length: 12 residues.

The V and J genes are TRBV7-3 and TRBJ2-4, with a possible D match to TRBD1 (6 bases). Germline V lookup: CDR1 SGHTA, CDR2 FQGTGA. There are 14 residues in the CDR3. The V end was cut by 2 bases, the J end by 12 bases, with 17 bases between. The DNA of the CDR3 is TGTGCCAGCAGCTTAGATACCAGGGGTATCGGTCAGTACTTC. It codes for CASSLDTRGIGQYF.

J is TRBJ1-2 and V is TRBV9; D remains ambiguous. Germline CDR1 and CDR2: SGDLS and YYNGEE. The CDR3 is 14 amino acids. Trimming took 4 bases from V and 4 from J, leaving 14 bases between them. CDR3 sequence reads: CASSRGMAAYGYTF. The DNA of the CDR3 is TGTGCCAGCAGCCGAGGTATGGCGGCCTATGGCTACACCTTC.

Of note for this clone: Germline is not matched at one junction end, which may reflect a read error. The chain is built from TRBV7-7 and TRBJ2-3, with D hard to call. The CDR3 has 15 amino acids. Germline CDR1 SSHAT, CDR2 FNYEAQ (reference sequence). The CDR3 nucleotides read TGTGCTAGCAGCTTAGACGGCCAGCACACAGATACGCAGTATTTT. Encoded protein: CASSLDGQHTDTQYF. The variable domain in full, with the rest retrieved from reference TRBV7-7 and TRBJ2-3, is GAGVSQSPRYKVTKRGQDVTLRCDPISSHATLYWYQQALGQGPEFLTYFNYEAQPDKSGLPSDRFSAERPEGSISTLTIQRTEQRDSAMYRCASSLDGQHTDTQYFGPGTRLTVL.

This clone was seen just once. The V call is TRBV5-8, the J call TRBJ1-6; D remains ambiguous. The CDR3 runs to 15 residues. CDR1 is SGHTS, CDR2 YDEGEE, per germline. V lost 6 bases, J lost 10 bases, and 20 bases lay in between. The CDR3 region has the DNA TGTGCCAGCACCCCCCAGAGTCGGGCCGGGTCACCCCTCCACTTT. Protein: CASTPQSRAGSPLHF. The full variable domain, completed using reference TRBV5-8 and TRBJ1-6, is EAGVTQSPTHLIKTRGQQATLRCSPISGHTSVYWYQQALGLGLQFLLWYDEGEERNRGNFPPRFSGRQFPNYSSELNVNALELEDSALYLCASTPQSRAGSPLHFGNGTRLTVT.

The V gene is TRBV5-6, the J gene TRBJ1-1, with 7 bases lining up with TRBD1. The CDR3 is 14 amino acids. Trimming removed 4 bases from V and 8 bases from J; junction bases left unmatched: 11. Germline V gene lookup returns CDR1 SGHDT and CDR2 YYEEEE. CDR3 sequence: CASSRLQGSSEAFF. CDR3 nucleotides: TGTGCCAGCAGCCGACTACAGGGGTCGTCGGAAGCTTTCTTT.

V gene TRBV2 combines with J gene TRBJ1-5, with no clear D. Trimming removed 7 bases at V and 5 bases at J, with 9 bases between. The germline V gene encodes CDR1 SNHLY and CDR2 FYNNEI. The CDR3 runs to 12 residues. The CDR3 region has the DNA TGTGCCAGCACCGGCGACGATCAGCCCCAGCATTTT. Translating it yields CASTGDDQPQHF. The variable domain in full, completed from reference TRBV2 and TRBJ1-5, reads EPEVTQTPSHQVTQMGQEVILRCVPISNHLYFYWYRQILGQKVEFLVSFYNNEISEKSEIFDDQFSVERPDGSNFTLKIRSTKLEDSAMYFCASTGDDQPQHFGDGTRLSIL.

This chain connects TRBV28 to TRBJ1-2; no firm D call. Germline CDR1 is MDHEN and CDR2 is SYDVKM. V gave up 6 bases and J gave up 6 bases, with 14 bases separating them. This CDR3 region has 13 residues. CDR3 DNA sequence: TGTGCCAGCAGGGAAGCGGTTAGGAATGGCTACACCTTC. Translating gives CASREAVRNGYTF.

The J gene is TRBJ2-7, the V gene TRBV10-1; D is perhaps TRBD1 (6 bases). The V end was cut by 7 bases, the J end by 2 bases, with 12 bases between. There are 13 residues in the CDR3. The germline V gene has CDR1 WNHNN and CDR2 SYGVQD (reference sequence). The CDR3 is CASTMTGTYEQYF. The DNA of the CDR3 is TGCGCCAGCACCATGACAGGAACCTACGAGCAGTACTTC.

The rearrangement joins TRBV6-1 to TRBJ1-1; D ambiguous. The CDR3 contains 12 residues. Trimming shortened V by 4 bases and J by 5 bases, and 8 bases separated the two germline ends. CDR1 is MNHNS and CDR2 is SASEGT in the germline V gene. This CDR3 reads CASSVWGTEAFF. The DNA for the CDR3 is TGTGCCAGCAGTGTATGGGGTACTGAAGCTTTCTTT.

This rearrangement joins TRBV2 to TRBJ1-2; D is unclear. The V gene's germline CDR1 is SNHLY and CDR2 FYNNEI. This CDR3 has 12 amino acids. Deletions cut 7 bases from V and 4 bases from J, with 10 bases between. CDR3 in amino acids: CASKSLSYGYTF. The CDR3 region has the DNA TGTGCCAGCAAGAGTTTGAGCTATGGCTACACCTTC.

The chain couples TRBV29-1 to TRBJ1-1; 9 positions agree with TRBD1. The germline V gene has CDR1 SQVTM and CDR2 ANQGSEA. The V and J ends lost 7 bases and 9 bases, in that order; junction bases with no gene match: 6. The CDR3 runs to 11 residues. CDR3 amino acids: CSAGTGWQAFF. CDR3 nucleotide sequence: TGCAGCGCAGGGACAGGGTGGCAAGCTTTCTTT.

The chain has TRBV9 and TRBJ2-1; 13 bases line up with TRBD2. Germline CDR1 reads SGDLS; CDR2 reads YYNGEE. The V gene end was trimmed by 1 base and the J gene end by 9 bases; junction bases not matched to a gene: 7. The CDR3 sequence is 16 residues long. The CDR3 reads CASSVKTSGGAGEQFF. The CDR3 DNA reads TGTGCCAGCAGCGTAAAAACTAGCGGGGGGGCCGGTGAGCAGTTCTTC.

This clone has just one count. V gene TRBV7-2 combines with J gene TRBJ2-6; D could derive from TRBD1 or TRBD2 (5 bases each). CDR1 and CDR2 (germline): SGHTA, FQGNSA. V was cut by 3 bases and J by 0 bases, with 12 bases left in between. CDR3 length equals 17 residues. CDR3 amino acids: CASSLDFGASGANVLTF. The CDR3 nucleotides read TGTGCCAGCAGCTTGGACTTCGGGGCCTCTGGGGCCAACGTCCTGACTTTC. Drawing the rest from reference TRBV7-2 and TRBJ2-6, the complete variable domain is GAGVSQSPSNKVTEKGKDVELRCDPISGHTALYWYRQSLGQGLEFLIYFQGNSAPDKSGLPSDRFSAERTGGSVSTLTIQRTQQEDSAVYLCASSLDFGASGANVLTFGAGSRLTVL.

The chain combines TRBV6-1 with TRBJ1-1; 7 nucleotides agree with TRBD1. CDR3 length: 13 residues. The trim removed 9 bases at V and 6 bases at J, leaving 10 bases unmatched. Germline loops: CDR1 MNHNS, CDR2 SASEGT. CDR3 amino acids: CASQSQGRAEAFF. CDR3 bases: TGTGCCAGTCAATCACAGGGGAGGGCTGAAGCTTTCTTT.

The chain combines TRBV9 with TRBJ2-2; D is ambiguous. Germline V CDR1 and CDR2: SGDLS, YYNGEE. V lost 2 bases and J lost 7, with 9 bases in between. The CDR3 totals 13 residues. The CDR3 loop is CASSVGPDGELFF. The CDR3 DNA follows: TGTGCCAGCAGCGTCGGCCCGGACGGGGAGCTGTTTTTT.

This clone appeared a few times. The J gene is TRBJ1-1, the V gene TRBV2; no firm D call. CDR1 and CDR2 from the germline V gene are SNHLY and FYNNEI. The CDR3 contains 12 residues. Trimming removed 10 bases from V and 4 bases from J, with 13 bases in between. DNA of the CDR3: TGTGCCATCAATCCGCGGGGCACTGAAGCTTTCTTT. Translation: CAINPRGTEAFF.

This rearrangement joins TRBV28 to TRBJ2-3, with TRBD2 matching over 11 bases. The V gene end was trimmed by 10 bases and the J gene end by 2 bases; junction bases not matched to a gene: 5. The CDR3 contains 14 residues. Per germline, CDR1 MDHEN and CDR2 SYDVKM. The CDR3 loop reads CATRLAGNTDTQYF. CDR3 coding DNA: TGTGCCACCAGACTAGCGGGGAACACAGATACGCAGTATTTT. The full variable domain, completed using reference TRBV28 and TRBJ2-3, is DVKVTQSSRYLVKRTGEKVFLECVQDMDHENMFWYRQDPGLGLRLIYFSYDVKMKEKGDIPEGYSVSREKKERFSLILESASTNQTSMYLCATRLAGNTDTQYFGPGTRLTVL.

The J gene is TRBJ1-5, the V gene TRBV19, with TRBD1 matching 10 bases. This CDR3 spans 14 amino acids. V gave up 6 bases and J gave up 7 bases; unmatched junction bases: 6. Germline V gives CDR1 LNHDA, CDR2 SQIVND (reference sequence). In DNA form, the CDR3 reads TGTGCCAGTAGCCGAGGACAGGGGGGCCAGCCCCAGCATTTT. Protein product: CASSRGQGGQPQHF.

The chain's CDR3 is CASSRTGSSTDTQYF. For the CDR3, the DNA is TGTGCCAGCAGCAGGACGGGGTCTAGCACAGATACGCAGTATTTT. This chain uses TRBV5-5 with TRBJ2-3; maybe TRBD2 (5 bases). Germline V CDR1 and CDR2: SGHKS, YYEKEE (reference sequence). Trimming cost V 4 bases and J 0 bases, with 12 bases left between them. This CDR3 comprises 15 residues.

The rearrangement links TRBV4-2 to TRBJ2-3; TRBD1 matches at 11 bases. V was clipped by 7 bases and J by 0 bases; unmatched bases: 6. This CDR3 contains 16 residues. From germline, CDR1 is LGHNA and CDR2 YNFKEQ. The CDR3 protein is CASTSGTGGSTDTQYF. CDR3 coding DNA: TGTGCCAGCACCTCAGGGACAGGGGGGAGCACAGATACGCAGTATTTT.

The V gene is TRBV25-1, the J gene TRBJ1-3; D call uncertain. The CDR3 contains 15 residues. V lost 3 bases and J lost 0, with 9 bases in between. Germline assignment: CDR1 MGHDK and CDR2 SYGVNS. CDR3 in amino acids: CASSDGAASGNTIYF. Written as DNA, the CDR3 is TGTGCCAGCAGTGACGGAGCGGCCTCTGGAAACACCATATATTTT.